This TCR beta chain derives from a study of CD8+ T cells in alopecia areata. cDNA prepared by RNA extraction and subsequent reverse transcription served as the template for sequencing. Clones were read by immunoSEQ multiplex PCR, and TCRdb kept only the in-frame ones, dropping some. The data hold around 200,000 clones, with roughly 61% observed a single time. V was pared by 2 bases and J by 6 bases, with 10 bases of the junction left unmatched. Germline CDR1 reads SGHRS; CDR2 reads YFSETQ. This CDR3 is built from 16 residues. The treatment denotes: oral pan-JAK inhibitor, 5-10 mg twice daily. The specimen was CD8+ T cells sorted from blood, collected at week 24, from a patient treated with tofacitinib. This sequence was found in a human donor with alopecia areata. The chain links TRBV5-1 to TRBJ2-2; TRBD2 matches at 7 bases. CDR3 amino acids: CASSFQLGTMPGELFF. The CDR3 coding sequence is TGCGCCAGCAGCTTCCAACTGGGGACTATGCCCGGGGAGCTGTTTTTT.